This record concerns one TCR beta chain sequence. What it recognizes is unknown. CDR1 and CDR2 (germline): MDHEN, SYDVKM. Trimming took off 4 bases at V and 6 bases at J, with 15 bases between the two ends. This CDR3 is built from 15 residues. The PCR made use of 60 Vbeta and 13 Jbeta primers. The protocol was immunoSEQ multiplex PCR, while the TCRdb copy is restricted to in-frame clones and leaves out a portion. Of more than 70,000 clones listed, approximately 76% are singletons. These data are taken from a study of cytomegalovirus exposure and HLA in healthy donors. Regarding the study as a whole: As a later analysis showed, a missense DCLRE1C variant was linked to trimming of TCR beta V- and J-genes.

The clonotype was recovered from a man in his thirties or forties in good health and CMV-seropositive. The sequencing input was PBMCs. The gene calls are TRBV28 and TRBJ1-4, with a possible D match to TRBD1 (6 bases). CDR3: CASSSFDRSHEKLFF. The DNA of the CDR3 is TGTGCCAGCAGTTCTTTTGACAGGTCCCATGAAAAACTGTTTTTT.